This T cell receptor (beta chain) was captured in a study of cytomegalovirus exposure and HLA in healthy donors. Whole-study results and caveats: When analyzed later, the rates of TCR association showed variation by HLA locus, with DRB1 the most and HLA-C the fewest. A missense variant in DCLRE1C was later tied to TCR beta V- and J-gene trimming. In a later analysis, 17,000 or so TCR beta sequences were associated with HLA alleles at 0.05 false discovery rate.

This clone has a single count. Its matching antigen is unknown. Primers for the PCR totalled 60 Vbeta and 13 Jbeta. The data were produced by immunoSEQ multiplex PCR, yet TCRdb's version contains in-frame clones alone and is incomplete. The sample holds 140,000 to 150,000 clones, roughly 80% seen once. The ends were cut back, 3 bases at V and 1 base at J, with 10 bases in the middle. CDR1 SGHTA and CDR2 FQGNSA come from the germline V gene. The CDR3 totals 14 residues. The chain has TRBV7-2 and TRBJ2-7; no definite D call. The source of this sequence is a female donor in good health and CMV-seronegative. The sequencing input was PBMCs. CDR3 in DNA: TGTGCCAGCAGCTTGGCCTCTGTGTCCTACGAGCAGTACTTC. As protein: CASSLASVSYEQYF.